The clone carrying this TCR beta chain showed up just a few times. Its antigen is currently unknown. This sample was taken from a study of T cells in Graves' hyperthyroidism and ophthalmopathy. Points from the study as a whole: The majority of expanded thyroid clonotypes above 0.001 also appeared in blood.

TCR beta CDR3 regions were amplified from RNA. Primed by the HTBI set, a first-round RT-PCR was run on the TCR CDR3. TCRdb redid the calling of the multiplex PCR reads with MiXCR, one entry per CDR3 protein. This repertoire shows about 290,000 distinct CDR3 sequences, around 15% found once; its top ten account for under 8%. J was trimmed by 5 bases and V by 0 bases; bases with no gene match: 4. Germline V CDR1 and CDR2: LGHNA, YNFKEQ. The CDR3 runs 15 residues. The sequence derives from a woman aged 40 to 55 with Graves' hyperthyroidism. The chain has TRBV4-2 and TRBJ2-5; TRBD2 agrees at 9 bases. Sequencing input: blood. The CDR3 reads CASSQDSLAGETQYF. CDR3 DNA sequence: TGTGCCAGCAGCCAAGATTCGCTAGCGGGGGAGACCCAGTACTTC.